This T cell receptor beta chain was identified during a study of regulatory T cells in long-lasting Graves disease. Study-level information: Disease was considered persistent Graves' disease after over 5 years of antithyroid drugs (with positive TSH receptor antibodies).

Time point: persistent/refractory GD, antithyroid drugs over 5 years with positive TRAb. Isolated PBMC RNA provided the starting material for the TCR library. Notes on the study in general: Persistent disease showed a preference for TRBV28, TRBJ1-2 and TRBJ2-5.

A word on this clonotype: Its antigen is not known.

Trimming left V 8 bases short and J 3 bases short, with 13 bases between. This CDR3 contains 13 residues. CDR1 and CDR2 from the germline V gene are MNHNS and SASEGT. CDR3-region Arm-PCR and iRepertoire HTBI primers produced the TCR beta libraries. Methods used by the authors: Taken together, the samples had around 66 TRBV and 13 to 15 TRBJ segments identified. A single record per CDR3 protein comes from TCRdb applying MiXCR to the multiplex PCR reads. The V and J calls reflect TCRdb's pipeline rather than the authors' work. The sample has about 470,000 distinct CDR3 sequences, roughly 21% seen once. The TCR sequence derives from a female donor with Graves disease. The chain carries TRBV6-1 and TRBJ1-1, with D perhaps TRBD1 (6 bases). Sequencing was performed on peripheral blood mononuclear cells (PBMCs), taken when the disease was refractory, from a patient treated with antithyroid drugs. The CDR3 DNA follows: TGTGCCAGCCGGAGACAGGTGGACACTGAAGCTTTCTTT. It yields the protein CASRRQVDTEAFF.